This passage covers 29 T cell receptor beta chains from one sample sequenced in a study of CD8 T cells in Susac syndrome. RNA, at about 0.45 to 1 ug, was reverse transcribed with random hexamers. TCRdb independently ran MiXCR on the immunoSEQ multiplex PCR reads; one entry per CDR3 protein. Of around 300,000 distinct CDR3 sequences detected, roughly 85% appear once; the ten largest clones hold 0.2% to 0.25%. The sequenced material came from CD8+ T cells from PBMCs. The receptor set was obtained from a human donor with multiple sclerosis.

This chain links TRBV5-6 with TRBJ1-5; D is undetermined. Trimming pared 0 bases from V and 3 bases from J, leaving 10 bases between. The CDR3 spans 15 residues. The germline CDR1 and CDR2 sequences are SGHDT and YYEEEE. The CDR3 nucleotides read TGTGCCAGCAGCTTGGCCGGGATAACCAATCAGCCCCAGCATTTT. Translating gives CASSLAGITNQPQHF.

The CDR3 region has the DNA TGCAGCGTTCCCACAGGGGCGGGCGGGGAGCTGTTTTTT. Residues: CSVPTGAGGELFF. The chain is built from TRBV29-1 and TRBJ2-2; 7 bases fit TRBD1. V lost 5 bases, J lost 7 bases, and 7 bases stayed unmatched. The CDR3 has 13 residues. Germline CDR1 is SQVTM and CDR2 is ANQGSEA.

The V call is TRBV4-3, the J call TRBJ2-2; D gene unclear. V shed 1 base and J shed 7 bases, with 10 bases lying between them. This CDR3 has 14 residues. In germline, CDR1 is LGHNA, CDR2 YSLEER. The CDR3 DNA reads TGCGCCAGCAGCCAAGGGTACGGCGACGGGGAGCTGTTTTTT. Protein: CASSQGYGDGELFF.

There are a few counts of this clonotype. The chain is built from TRBV28 and TRBJ1-1; D gene ambiguous. Germline CDR1 reads MDHEN; CDR2 reads SYDVKM. Trimming pared 1 base from V and 5 bases from J, leaving 14 bases between. The length of the CDR3 is 15 residues. The CDR3 DNA reads TGTGCCAGCAGTTTATCCCGACGGCGGGGAACTGAAGCTTTCTTT. Its protein product is CASSLSRRRGTEAFF. The variable domain in full, completed from reference TRBV28 and TRBJ1-1, reads DVKVTQSSRYLVKRTGEKVFLECVQDMDHENMFWYRQDPGLGLRLIYFSYDVKMKEKGDIPEGYSVSREKKERFSLILESASTNQTSMYLCASSLSRRRGTEAFFGQGTRLTVV.

The chain is built from TRBV3-1 and TRBJ2-3; 10 bases line up with TRBD2. V was pared by 5 bases and J by 0 bases, with 17 bases of the junction left unmatched. Germline V gives CDR1 LGHDT, CDR2 YNNKEL (reference sequence). The CDR3 has 20 amino acids. Here the CDR3 DNA reads TGTGCCAGCAGCAATCGGACTAGCGGTTTTACGATTTCTAGCACAGATACGCAGTATTTT. Protein sequence: CASSNRTSGFTISSTDTQYF.

Only one count was recorded for this clonotype. The V gene is TRBV13, the J gene TRBJ2-7, with D unresolved. CDR1 and CDR2 from the germline V gene are PRHDT and FYEKMQ (reference sequence). The CDR3 has 13 amino acids. Trimming cost V 5 bases and J 3 bases, with 11 bases left between them. The CDR3 reads CASSLGRRYEQYF. CDR3 bases: TGTGCCAGCAGCCTCGGCCGGCGCTACGAGCAGTACTTC.

This sequence joins TRBV28 and TRBJ2-3; 8 bases fit TRBD1. Germline CDR1 and CDR2: MDHEN and SYDVKM. The V segment lost 6 bases and the J segment 1 base; nucleotides outside the gene matches: 6. This CDR3 has 15 amino acids. DNA of the CDR3: TGTGCCAGCAGAGAGCCGGGACAGGGCACAGATACGCAGTATTTT. Translating gives CASREPGQGTDTQYF.

The genes are TRBV6-5 and TRBJ2-5; 9 nucleotides agree with TRBD1. Trimming cost V 2 bases and J 5 bases; bases outside gene matches: 24. The CDR3 covers 21 residues. Germline CDR1 is MNHEY and CDR2 is SVGAGI. The CDR3 nucleotides are TGTGCCAGCAGTTACCATCACTCTTTCCCTACAGGGGGCAGAGATCAGGAGACCCAGTACTTC. Translated, it gives CASSYHHSFPTGGRDQETQYF.

The genes are TRBV27 and TRBJ2-1, with 9 positions matching TRBD2. Losses at the gene ends were 6 bases for V and 4 bases for J; bases not matched to a gene: 10. CDR3 length equals 16 residues. The germline CDR1 and CDR2 sequences are MNHEY and SMNVEV (reference sequence). The CDR3 DNA follows: TGTGCCAGCAGGCTCGCCCCGGGACTAGCTTACAATGAGCAGTTCTTC. Translated, it gives CASRLAPGLAYNEQFF.

The genes are TRBV9 and TRBJ2-1; 8 nucleotides align to TRBD2. Germline V gene lookup returns CDR1 SGDLS and CDR2 YYNGEE. The CDR3 is 15 residues long. Trimming cost V 0 bases and J 7 bases; bases outside gene matches: 6. CDR3 protein: CASSVASGSRNEQFF. As DNA, the CDR3 is TGTGCCAGCAGCGTAGCGAGCGGGAGTAGGAATGAGCAGTTCTTC.

This clonotype has only one observation. The rearrangement joins TRBV7-9 to TRBJ1-5; 10 nucleotides align to TRBD1. The trim removed 2 bases at V and 3 bases at J, leaving 10 bases unmatched. Germline CDR1 reads SEHNR; CDR2 reads FQNEAQ (reference sequence). This CDR3 has 18 amino acids. CDR3 sequence (DNA): TGTGCCAGCAGCTTAACCGGTTCAGGACAGGGGGTCAATCAGCCCCAGCATTTT. The encoded protein is CASSLTGSGQGVNQPQHF.

V usage is TRBV19 and J usage is TRBJ2-1; D is perhaps TRBD1 or TRBD2 (6 bases each). Per the germline V gene, CDR1 is LNHDA and CDR2 is SQIVND (reference sequence). The CDR3 sequence is 16 residues long. V was cut by 7 bases and J by 6 bases, with 22 bases left in between. The CDR3 loop is CASKGGLASEGNEQFF. CDR3 nucleotides: TGTGCCAGTAAGGGGGGTCTAGCATCAGAGGGCAATGAGCAGTTCTTC.

The V and J genes are TRBV20-1 and TRBJ2-1; possibly TRBD1 for D (6 bases). Germline CDR1 and CDR2: DFQATT and SNEGSKA (reference sequence). The CDR3 covers 13 residues. Trimming left V 5 bases short and J 6 bases short, with 14 bases between. CDR3 coding DNA: TGCAGTGCTGCCCGAACAGGGTTCAATGAGCAGTTCTTC. Its translation: CSAARTGFNEQFF.

The chain joins TRBV5-1 to TRBJ2-3, with a tentative D call TRBD1 (5 bases). The germline V gene has CDR1 SGHRS and CDR2 YFSETQ. The CDR3 is 15 amino acids. V lost 4 bases and J lost 3, with 15 bases in between. As DNA, the CDR3 is TGCGCCAGCAGCGCGGAACAGGTTAGGACAGATACGCAGTATTTT. Amino acid sequence: CASSAEQVRTDTQYF.

The chain employs TRBV7-9 and TRBJ1-1; D gene unclear. Per the germline V gene, CDR1 is SEHNR and CDR2 is FQNEAQ (reference sequence). Trimming took 5 bases from V and 0 from J, leaving 7 bases between them. The length of the CDR3 is 13 residues. The DNA of the CDR3 is TGTGCCAGCAGCCTAGACTTGAACACTGAAGCTTTCTTT. Protein product: CASSLDLNTEAFF.

J is TRBJ2-2 and V is TRBV29-1; D possibly corresponds to TRBD1 (5 bases). Germline lookup yields CDR1 SQVTM and CDR2 ANQGSEA. The CDR3 extends over 11 amino acids. Deletions cut 7 bases from V and 4 bases from J, with 7 bases between. The CDR3 sequence: CSGQITGELFF. The CDR3, as DNA: TGCAGCGGACAGATCACCGGGGAGCTGTTTTTT.

The gene calls are TRBV19 and TRBJ2-5, with D unresolved. CDR1 is LNHDA and CDR2 is SQIVND in the germline V gene (reference sequence). The CDR3 totals 12 residues. Between the trimmed V and J ends, which lost 0 bases and 5 bases, there was a span of 4 bases. The CDR3 loop is CASSIDRETQYF. The CDR3 DNA reads as TGTGCCAGTAGTATAGATCGGGAGACCCAGTACTTC. The complete variable domain, with remaining parts taken from reference TRBV19 and TRBJ2-5, reads DGGITQSPKYLFRKEGQNVTLSCEQNLNHDAMYWYRQDPGQGLRLIYYSQIVNDFQKGDIAEGYSVSREKKESFPLTVTSAQKNPTAFYLCASSIDRETQYFGPGTRLLVL.

This chain joins TRBV30 and TRBJ2-3; TRBD2 agrees at 7 bases. Germline values: CDR1 GTSNPN, CDR2 SVGIG (reference sequence). The CDR3 totals 15 residues. The trim removed 1 base at V and 4 bases at J, leaving 8 bases unmatched. The CDR3 nucleotides are TGTGCCTGGAGTGCCGTTGGCGGGAGTGCAGATACGCAGTATTTT. This codes for CAWSAVGGSADTQYF.

The J gene is TRBJ1-2, the V gene TRBV12-3 or TRBV12-4; tentatively, D is TRBD1 (6 bases). Trimming took 5 bases from V and 8 from J, leaving 12 bases between them. The CDR3 has 12 amino acids. CDR3 in amino acids: CASSPGQLGYTF. The CDR3, as DNA: TGTGCCAGCAGTCCCGGACAGTTGGGCTACACCTTC.

This chain joins TRBV19 and TRBJ2-7; no clear D. Germline V gene lookup returns CDR1 LNHDA and CDR2 SQIVND (reference sequence). There are 14 residues in the CDR3. V was pared by 2 bases and J by 4 bases, with 12 bases between. The CDR3 reads CASSISAVGYEQYF. The CDR3, as DNA: TGTGCCAGTAGTATATCTGCGGTTGGATACGAGCAGTACTTC.

The genes are TRBV6-5 and TRBJ2-2, with 7 bases that match TRBD1. After removal of 4 bases from V and 4 bases from J, the junction contained 15 bases not matched to a gene. Germline V CDR1 and CDR2: MNHEY, SVGAGI. The length of the CDR3 is 18 residues. This CDR3 reads CASSSLQTGDRSTGELFF. The CDR3 DNA follows: TGTGCCAGCAGTTCCCTTCAAACAGGGGATCGGAGCACCGGGGAGCTGTTTTTT.

The chain employs TRBV13 and TRBJ1-5, with a tentative D call TRBD1 (5 bases). CDR3 length equals 14 residues. Germline CDR1 is PRHDT and CDR2 is FYEKMQ (reference sequence). V lost 4 bases and J 4 bases, leaving 11 bases between the germline ends. The CDR3 sequence: CASSSRGANQPQHF. The CDR3 DNA reads TGTGCCAGCAGCTCTAGAGGGGCGAATCAGCCCCAGCATTTT.

This sequence joins TRBV6-2 or TRBV6-3 and TRBJ2-2, with 11 nucleotides matching TRBD2. V lost 7 bases, J lost 5 bases, and 3 bases stayed unmatched. Germline V lookup: CDR1 MNHEY, CDR2 SVGEGT. This CDR3 region has 14 residues. CDR3 loop: CASNLAGGTGELFF. As DNA, the CDR3 is TGTGCCAGCAACCTAGCGGGAGGTACCGGGGAGCTGTTTTTT.

The chain uses TRBV6-5 and TRBJ1-6; D remains ambiguous. Germline CDR1 and CDR2: MNHEY and SVGAGI. The CDR3 runs to 15 residues. The V end was cut by 5 bases, the J end by 3 bases, with 11 bases between. The CDR3, as DNA: TGTGCCAGCAGTGGCGGAACGGACTATAATTCACCCCTCCACTTT. Protein sequence: CASSGGTDYNSPLHF.

V gene TRBV2 combines with J gene TRBJ1-2, with D possibly being TRBD1 (5 bases). Trimming left V 3 bases short and J 2 bases short, with 13 bases between. This CDR3 region has 15 residues. Germline V gene sequence: CDR1 SNHLY, CDR2 FYNNEI. CDR3 in DNA: TGTGCCAGCAGTGATGGCGCGGGGGAAAACTATGGCTACACCTTC. It is translated as CASSDGAGENYGYTF.

The chain recombines TRBV7-9 with TRBJ2-7, with D perhaps being TRBD1 or TRBD2 (5 bases each). This CDR3 spans 13 amino acids. The V gene lost 3 bases and the J gene lost 5 bases, with 11 bases spanning the gap. Germline lookup yields CDR1 SEHNR and CDR2 FQNEAQ (reference sequence). CDR3 in DNA: TGTGCCAGCAGCTTCAGGGAGAAACACGAGCAGTACTTC. Translating it yields CASSFREKHEQYF.

This clonotype occurred once. The chain employs TRBV13 and TRBJ1-1; D unclear. Per the germline V gene, CDR1 is PRHDT and CDR2 is FYEKMQ (reference sequence). Trimming took 3 bases from V and 1 from J, leaving 12 bases between them. CDR3 length: 15 residues. In DNA form, the CDR3 reads TGTGCCAGCAGCTTTGGGCGGGCGTCGAACACTGAAGCTTTCTTT. This codes for CASSFGRASNTEAFF.

The chain links TRBV19 to TRBJ1-1, with D perhaps TRBD1 (6 bases). Germline-derived CDR1 and CDR2 are LNHDA and SQIVND (reference sequence). The CDR3 contains 16 residues. The germline V and J ends were trimmed by 5 bases and 1 base, with 17 bases remaining between them. CDR3 DNA sequence: TGTGCCAGTAGTCCCCGGGACTACAGGGAGAACACTGAAGCTTTCTTT. Residues: CASSPRDYRENTEAFF.

The CDR3 spells CASSMDSGRRTDTQYF. In nucleotides, the CDR3 is TGTGCCAGTAGTATGGATAGCGGGAGACGCACAGATACGCAGTATTTT. The rearrangement joins TRBV19 to TRBJ2-3; 9 bases match TRBD2. The CDR3 has 16 residues. The V segment lost 3 bases and the J segment 1 base; nucleotides outside the gene matches: 5. Germline CDR1 is LNHDA and CDR2 is SQIVND (reference sequence).